The T cell receptor beta chain under discussion was sequenced for a study of shared clonotypes between healthy human individuals. Overall study context: Used for every donor were three CD4 naive, three CD4 memory, two CD8 naive and one CD8 memory plate. Study findings and constraints: Having only a few donors restricted how much genetic and exposure-history diversity was captured.

CDR1 is SNHLY, CDR2 FYNNEI, per germline. The CDR3 totals 14 residues. V gave up 6 bases and J gave up 4 bases, with 15 bases separating them. Some clones are missing from TCRdb's copy, which holds only in-frame ones; the method was immunoSEQ multiplex PCR. The sample consists of nearly 2 million clones, about 94% of them appearing once. Naive CD8 populations comprised CD45RO-negative cells positively selected for CCR7, excluding terminally differentiated effector memory CD45RA+ cells. A remark on this clone: Antigen: not known.

Sample: naive CD8+ T cells sorted from blood. The sequence was obtained from a man aged 18 to 30 in good health. The V call is TRBV2, the J call TRBJ2-5; possible D gene TRBD2, 5 bases. For the CDR3, the DNA is TGTGCCAGCAGATGGGGAGAAATTGGAGAGACCCAGTACTTC. It codes for CASRWGEIGETQYF.